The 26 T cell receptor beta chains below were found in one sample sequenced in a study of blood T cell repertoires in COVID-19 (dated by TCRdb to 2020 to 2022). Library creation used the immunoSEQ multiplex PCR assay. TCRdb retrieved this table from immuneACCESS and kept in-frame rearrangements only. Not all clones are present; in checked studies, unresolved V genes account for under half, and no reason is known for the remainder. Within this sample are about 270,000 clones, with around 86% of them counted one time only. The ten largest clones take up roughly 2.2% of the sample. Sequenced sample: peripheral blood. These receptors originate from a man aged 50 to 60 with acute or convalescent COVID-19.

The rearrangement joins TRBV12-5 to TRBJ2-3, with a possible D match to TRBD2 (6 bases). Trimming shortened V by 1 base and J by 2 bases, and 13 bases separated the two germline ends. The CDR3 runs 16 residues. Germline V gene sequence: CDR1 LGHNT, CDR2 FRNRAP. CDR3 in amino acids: CASGLGTGLNTDTQYF. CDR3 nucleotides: TGTGCTAGTGGTTTGGGGACTGGACTAAACACAGATACGCAGTATTTT. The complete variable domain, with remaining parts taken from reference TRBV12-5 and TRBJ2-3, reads DARVTQTPRHKVTEMGQEVTMRCQPILGHNTVFWYRQTMMQGLELLAYFRNRAPLDDSGMPKDRFSAEMPDATLATLKIQPSEPRDSAVYFCASGLGTGLNTDTQYFGPGTRLTVL.

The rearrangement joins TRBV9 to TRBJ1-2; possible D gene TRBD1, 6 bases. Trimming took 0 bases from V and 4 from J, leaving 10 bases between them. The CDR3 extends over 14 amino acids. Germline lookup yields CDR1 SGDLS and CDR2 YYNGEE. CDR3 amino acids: CASSVVQGTYGYTF. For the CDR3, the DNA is TGTGCCAGCAGCGTAGTACAGGGCACCTATGGCTACACCTTC.

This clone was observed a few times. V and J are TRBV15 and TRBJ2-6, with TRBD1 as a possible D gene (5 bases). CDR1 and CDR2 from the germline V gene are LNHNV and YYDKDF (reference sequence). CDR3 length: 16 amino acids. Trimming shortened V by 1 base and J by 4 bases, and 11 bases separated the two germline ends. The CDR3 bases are TGTGCCACCAGCAGAGGTGGGGCCAGGGGGGCCAACGTCCTGACTTTC. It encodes CATSRGGARGANVLTF.

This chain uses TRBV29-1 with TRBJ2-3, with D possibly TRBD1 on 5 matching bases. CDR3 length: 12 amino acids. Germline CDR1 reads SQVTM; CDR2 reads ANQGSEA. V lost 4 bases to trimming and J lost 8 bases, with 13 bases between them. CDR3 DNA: TGCAGCGTTGTTACAGGTGACCCTACGCAGTATTTT. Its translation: CSVVTGDPTQYF.

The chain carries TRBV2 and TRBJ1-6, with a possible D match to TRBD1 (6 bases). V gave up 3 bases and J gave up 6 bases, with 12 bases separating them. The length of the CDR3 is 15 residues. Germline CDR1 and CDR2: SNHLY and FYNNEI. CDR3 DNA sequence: TGTGCCAGCAGTGACCCCAGGGGTCGTAATTCACCCCTCCACTTT. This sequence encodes CASSDPRGRNSPLHF.

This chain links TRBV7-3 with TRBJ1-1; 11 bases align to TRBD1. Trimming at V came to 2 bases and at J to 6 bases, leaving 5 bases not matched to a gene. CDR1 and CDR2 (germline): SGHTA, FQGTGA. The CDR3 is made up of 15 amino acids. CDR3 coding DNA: TGTGCCAGCAGCTTATTGGGACAGGGGGTCGCTGAAGCTTTCTTT. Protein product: CASSLLGQGVAEAFF.

CDR3 nucleotide sequence: TGTGCCAGCAGCTTAACCCCTAGAGAGGATACGCAGTATTTT. As protein: CASSLTPREDTQYF. The chain is built from TRBV7-3 and TRBJ2-3; no clear D gene. The CDR3 consists of 14 residues. V dropped 0 bases and J dropped 6 bases, with 10 bases sitting between them. Germline CDR1 reads SGHTA; CDR2 reads FQGTGA.

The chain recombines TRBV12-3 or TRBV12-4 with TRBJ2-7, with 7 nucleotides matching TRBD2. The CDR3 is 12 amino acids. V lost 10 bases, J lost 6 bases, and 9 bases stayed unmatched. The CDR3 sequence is CATRAGSGEQYF. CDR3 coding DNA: TGTGCCACGAGAGCGGGGTCAGGCGAGCAGTACTTC.

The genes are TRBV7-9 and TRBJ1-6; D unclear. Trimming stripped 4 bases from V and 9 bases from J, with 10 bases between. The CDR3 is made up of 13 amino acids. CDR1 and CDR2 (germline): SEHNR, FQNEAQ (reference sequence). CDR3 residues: CASSSRGVSPLHF. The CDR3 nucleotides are TGTGCCAGCAGCTCCCGGGGAGTTTCACCCCTCCACTTT.

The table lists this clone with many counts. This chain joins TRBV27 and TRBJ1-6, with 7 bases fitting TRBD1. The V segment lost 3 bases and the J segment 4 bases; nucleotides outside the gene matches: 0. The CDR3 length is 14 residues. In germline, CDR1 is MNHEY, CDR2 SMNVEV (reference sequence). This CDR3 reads CASSLGQYNSPLHF. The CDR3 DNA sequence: TGTGCCAGCAGTTTGGGACAGTATAATTCACCCCTCCACTTT.

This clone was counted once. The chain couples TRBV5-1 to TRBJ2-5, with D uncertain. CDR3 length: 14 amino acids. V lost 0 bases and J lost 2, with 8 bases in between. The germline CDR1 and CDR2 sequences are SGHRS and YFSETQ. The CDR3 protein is CASSLAKPQETQYF. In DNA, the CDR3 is TGCGCCAGCAGCTTGGCCAAGCCGCAAGAGACCCAGTACTTC.

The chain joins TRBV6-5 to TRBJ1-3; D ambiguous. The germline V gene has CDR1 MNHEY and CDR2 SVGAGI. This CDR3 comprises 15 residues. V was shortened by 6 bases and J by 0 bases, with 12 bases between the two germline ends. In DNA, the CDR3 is TGTGCCAGCAGCAACCCGGGAGGCTCTGGAAACACCATATATTTT. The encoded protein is CASSNPGGSGNTIYF.

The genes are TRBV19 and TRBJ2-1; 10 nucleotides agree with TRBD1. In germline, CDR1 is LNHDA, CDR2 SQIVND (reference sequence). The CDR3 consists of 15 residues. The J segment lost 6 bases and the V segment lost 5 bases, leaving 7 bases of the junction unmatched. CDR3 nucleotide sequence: TGTGCCAGTAGTGTCCGGGACAGGGGTTTCAATGAGCAGTTCTTC. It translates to CASSVRDRGFNEQFF.

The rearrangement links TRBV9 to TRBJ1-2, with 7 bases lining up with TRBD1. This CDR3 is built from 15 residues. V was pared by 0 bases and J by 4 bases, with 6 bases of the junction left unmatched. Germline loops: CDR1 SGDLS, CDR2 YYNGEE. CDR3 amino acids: CASSVDQGDGYGYTF. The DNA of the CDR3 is TGTGCCAGCAGCGTAGATCAGGGGGACGGCTATGGCTACACCTTC.

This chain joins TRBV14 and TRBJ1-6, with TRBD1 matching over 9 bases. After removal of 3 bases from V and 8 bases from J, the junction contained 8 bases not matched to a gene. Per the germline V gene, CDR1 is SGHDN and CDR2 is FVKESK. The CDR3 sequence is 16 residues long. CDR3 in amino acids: CASSHYDRGIDSPLHF. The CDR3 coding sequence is TGTGCCAGCAGCCATTACGACAGGGGGATAGATTCACCCCTCCACTTT.

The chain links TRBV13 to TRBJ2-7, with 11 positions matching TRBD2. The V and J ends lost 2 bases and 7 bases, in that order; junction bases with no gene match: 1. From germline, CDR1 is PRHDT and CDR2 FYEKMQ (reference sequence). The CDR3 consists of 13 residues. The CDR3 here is CASSLLAGGEQYF. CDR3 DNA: TGTGCCAGCAGCTTACTAGCGGGGGGAGAGCAGTACTTC.

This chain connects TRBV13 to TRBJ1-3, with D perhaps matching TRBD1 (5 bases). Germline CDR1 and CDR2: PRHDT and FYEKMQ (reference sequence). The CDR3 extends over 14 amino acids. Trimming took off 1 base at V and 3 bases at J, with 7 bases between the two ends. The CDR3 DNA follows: TGTGCCAGCAGCTTAGCCGGGGGTGGAAACACCATATATTTT. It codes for CASSLAGGGNTIYF. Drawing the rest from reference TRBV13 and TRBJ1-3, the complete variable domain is AAGVIQSPRHLIKEKRETATLKCYPIPRHDTVYWYQQGPGQDPQFLISFYEKMQSDKGSIPDRFSAQQFSDYHSELNMSSLELGDSALYFCASSLAGGGNTIYFGEGSWLTVV.

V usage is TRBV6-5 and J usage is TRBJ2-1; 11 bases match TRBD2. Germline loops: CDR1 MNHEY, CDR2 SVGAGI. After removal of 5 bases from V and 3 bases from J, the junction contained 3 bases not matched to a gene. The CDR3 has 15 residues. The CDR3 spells CASSQTSGVYNEQFF. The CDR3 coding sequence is TGTGCCAGCAGTCAGACTAGCGGGGTCTACAATGAGCAGTTCTTC.

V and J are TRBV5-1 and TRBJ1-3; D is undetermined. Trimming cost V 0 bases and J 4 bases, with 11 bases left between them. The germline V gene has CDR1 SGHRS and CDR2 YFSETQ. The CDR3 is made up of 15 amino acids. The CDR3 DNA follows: TGCGCCAGCAGCTTGGGCACTAGGTCGGGAAACACCATATATTTT. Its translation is CASSLGTRSGNTIYF.

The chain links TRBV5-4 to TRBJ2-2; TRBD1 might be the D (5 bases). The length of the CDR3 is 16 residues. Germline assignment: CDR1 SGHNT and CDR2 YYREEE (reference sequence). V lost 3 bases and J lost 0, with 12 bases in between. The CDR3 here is CASSSGFPSNTGELFF. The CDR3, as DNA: TGTGCCAGCAGCTCAGGGTTTCCCTCGAACACCGGGGAGCTGTTTTTT.

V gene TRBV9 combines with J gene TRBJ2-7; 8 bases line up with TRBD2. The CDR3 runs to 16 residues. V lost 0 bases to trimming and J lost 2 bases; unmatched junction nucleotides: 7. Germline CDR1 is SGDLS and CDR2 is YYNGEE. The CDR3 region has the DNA TGTGCCAGCAGCGTAGGCGGATTAGCGGGAACCTACGAGCAGTACTTC. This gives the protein CASSVGGLAGTYEQYF.

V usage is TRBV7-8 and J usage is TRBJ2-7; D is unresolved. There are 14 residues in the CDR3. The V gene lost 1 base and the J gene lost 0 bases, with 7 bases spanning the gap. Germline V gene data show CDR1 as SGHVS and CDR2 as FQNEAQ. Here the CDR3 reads CASSLERSSYEQYF. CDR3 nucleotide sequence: TGTGCCAGCAGCTTAGAGAGGAGCTCCTACGAGCAGTACTTC.

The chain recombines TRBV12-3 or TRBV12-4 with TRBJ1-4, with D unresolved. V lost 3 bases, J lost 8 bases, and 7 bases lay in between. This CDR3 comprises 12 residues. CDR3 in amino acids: CASSFYQEKLFF. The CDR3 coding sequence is TGTGCCAGCAGTTTTTATCAGGAAAAACTGTTTTTT.

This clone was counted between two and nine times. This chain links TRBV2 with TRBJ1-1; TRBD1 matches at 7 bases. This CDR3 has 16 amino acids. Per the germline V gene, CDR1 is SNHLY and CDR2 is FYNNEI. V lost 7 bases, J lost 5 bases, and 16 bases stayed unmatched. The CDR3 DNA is TGTGCCAGCACCGAGGGGGACAGTTGGGAAAGAACTGAAGCTTTCTTT. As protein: CASTEGDSWERTEAFF.

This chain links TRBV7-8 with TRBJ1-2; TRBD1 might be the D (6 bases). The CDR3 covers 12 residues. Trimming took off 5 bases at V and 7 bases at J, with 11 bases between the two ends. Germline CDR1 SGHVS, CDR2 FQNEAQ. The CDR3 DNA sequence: TGTGCCAGCAGCCTCACAGGGTTTGGCTACACCTTC. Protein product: CASSLTGFGYTF.

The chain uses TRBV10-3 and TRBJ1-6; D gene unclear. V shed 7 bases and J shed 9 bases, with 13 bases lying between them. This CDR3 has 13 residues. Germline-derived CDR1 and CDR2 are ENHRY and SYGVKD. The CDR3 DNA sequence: TGTGCCATCAACGACTCGGAAAGTTCACCCCTCCACTTT. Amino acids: CAINDSESSPLHF.